This T cell receptor (beta chain) was recorded in a study of T-cell reconstitution after alpha-beta-depleted transplantation in children (dated by TCRdb to the mid-2010s). Study-wide context: Using TCR repertoire profiling, the study followed T-cell immune reconstitution in a quantitative way in children after TCRalphabeta/CD19-depleted allogeneic hematopoietic cell transplantation.

Trimming at the junction amounts to 9 bases on V and 5 bases on J, and the germline ends lie 20 bases apart. CDR1 is given as LNHDA and CDR2 as SQIVND, both from the germline V gene (reference sequence). From its cysteine to its phenylalanine, the CDR3 spans 14 amino acids. Of all the DNA, just the CDR3 is kept, 42 bases in frame from base 1. The table lists this clonotype with many counts. Which antigen it targets is not known. Base qualities are missing; no much larger clone stands one base away. The library was produced with PCR. The run used an Illumina HiSeq 2500. To normalize quantification of the TCRbeta repertoire, the TCR libraries were built with molecular barcoding that relied on unique molecular identifiers. Using fastp trimming at Q25 and MiXCR clonotype assembly, TCRdb reanalyzed the public sequencing data and kept in-frame beta chains. Here each entry gathers all rows of one CDR3 protein and keeps the most common genes and DNA. In all, the sample holds tens of thousands of distinct CDR3 sequences, and under 8% of those were seen once. Together, the top ten hold about 7.3% of the sample.

The investigation overall reported the following: The frequencies of hyperexpanded clones fell over the following months, and after one year, T-cell counts and TCRbeta diversity were mostly attributed to newly produced T cells. About two months after transplant, the apparently early recovery of alphabetaT-cell counts reportedly depended on just several hundred clones that had expanded rapidly and came from non-depleted graft cells. In some patients, the high TCRbeta diversity seen at day 60 was put down to recipient T cells and intrathymic progenitors that had survived conditioning.

The treatment or condition label here, explained by the study, means: allogeneic hematopoietic cell transplantation with graft depleted of TCRalphabeta T cells and CD19 B cells. The transplant recipients were children given TCRalphabeta/CD19-depleted allogeneic hematopoietic cell grafts. The sequence derives from a male patient younger than 18 who had a stem cell transplant for acute myeloid leukemia, so the T cells may come from the graft donor. The specimen comprised PBMCs, mostly from graft donor cells, sampled 180 days after TCRalphabeta/CD19-depleted stem cell transplant. This chain is built from TRBV19 and TRBJ2-7; tentative D gene TRBD2, with 5 bases matching. Here is the DNA: TGTGCCAGCACCCCCCGAGGGAGTACCCACGAGCAGTACTTC. Protein translation: CASTPRGSTHEQYF.